The 22 T cell receptor beta chains in this list originate from one sample, sequenced in a study of blood T cell repertoires in COVID-19. The repertoire was sequenced with immunoSEQ multiplex PCR; TCRdb's copy has only in-frame clones and lacks some. The data show tens of thousands of clones, roughly 86% seen once. The sample comprised peripheral blood. These receptors were obtained from a man in his fifties or sixties with active or convalescent COVID-19.

This sequence joins TRBV2 and TRBJ2-5; 12 nucleotides line up with TRBD1. Germline values: CDR1 SNHLY, CDR2 FYNNEI. V was pared by 10 bases and J by 4 bases, with 10 bases of the junction left unmatched. There are 15 residues in the CDR3. Here the CDR3 DNA reads TGTGCCACACACGGGGGACAGGGGGCGGGAGAGACCCAGTACTTC. This gives the protein CATHGGQGAGETQYF.

The V and J genes are TRBV9 and TRBJ1-4; the D is unclear. Trimming removed 0 bases at V and 8 bases at J, with 14 bases between. Germline loops: CDR1 SGDLS, CDR2 YYNGEE. The CDR3 totals 15 residues. CDR3 residues: CASSVGLALNEKLFF. The CDR3 DNA follows: TGTGCCAGCAGCGTAGGGTTAGCACTAAACGAAAAACTGTTTTTT.

This chain links TRBV19 with TRBJ1-5; 10 bases map to TRBD1. J was trimmed by 5 bases and V by 8 bases; bases with no gene match: 6. This CDR3 contains 14 residues. Germline values: CDR1 LNHDA, CDR2 SQIVND (reference sequence). CDR3 sequence (DNA): TGTGCCAGTTACCCGGGACAGGGGTATCAGCCCCAGCATTTT. Encoded protein: CASYPGQGYQPQHF.

The genes are TRBV10-3 and TRBJ1-1; D may be TRBD1 (6 bases). Trimming stripped 7 bases from V and 2 bases from J, with 14 bases between. In germline, CDR1 is ENHRY, CDR2 SYGVKD. This CDR3 is 14 amino acids long. The CDR3 nucleotides are TGTGCCATCAATCGGACAGATACCAACACTGAAGCTTTCTTT. Protein sequence: CAINRTDTNTEAFF.

J is TRBJ1-1 and V is TRBV4-1; no reliable D call. Trimming cost V 0 bases and J 0 bases, with 11 bases left between them. Germline CDR1 is MGHRA and CDR2 is YSYEKL. The length of the CDR3 is 16 residues. The CDR3, as DNA: TGCGCCAGCAGCCAAGATCTCGCACTGTTGAACACTGAAGCTTTCTTT. Translating gives CASSQDLALLNTEAFF.

The CDR3 bases are TGTGCCAGCAGCTCCCTACTAGGAGGGGGGGGCCAAGAGACCCAGTACTTC. Protein: CASSSLLGGGGQETQYF. The chain is built from TRBV7-9 and TRBJ2-5; D might be TRBD2 (7 bases). V was pared by 4 bases and J by 1 base, with 19 bases between. The CDR3 spans 17 residues. CDR1 SEHNR and CDR2 FQNEAQ come from the germline V gene (reference sequence). Together with reference TRBV7-9 and TRBJ2-5, the CDR3 gives the full variable domain: DTGVSQNPRHKITKRGQNVTFRCDPISEHNRLYWYRQTLGQGPEFLTYFQNEAQLEKSRLLSDRFSAERPKGSFSTLEIQRTEQGDSAMYLCASSSLLGGGGQETQYFGPGTRLLVL.

This chain uses TRBV6-1 with TRBJ2-1; 12 bases align to TRBD1. The length of the CDR3 is 16 residues. The germline CDR1 and CDR2 sequences are MNHNS and SASEGT. The J segment lost 8 bases and the V segment lost 1 base, leaving 6 bases of the junction unmatched. DNA of the CDR3: TGTGCCAGCAGTGAAGACCTGGGACAGGGGGCGCATGAGCAGTTCTTC. It specifies CASSEDLGQGAHEQFF.

The CDR3 DNA reads as TGTGCCAGTAGTACATCCCAGACAGCGAACACTGAAGCTTTCTTT. The encoded protein is CASSTSQTANTEAFF. The rearrangement links TRBV19 to TRBJ1-1; D perhaps matches TRBD1 (5 bases). This CDR3 has 15 amino acids. Trimming removed 4 bases at V and 1 base at J, with 13 bases between. Germline-derived CDR1 and CDR2 are LNHDA and SQIVND (reference sequence).

The rearrangement links TRBV7-2 to TRBJ1-2; maybe TRBD1 (5 bases). The CDR3 extends over 15 amino acids. The germline V and J ends were trimmed by 1 base and 4 bases, with 13 bases remaining between them. In germline, CDR1 is SGHTA, CDR2 FQGNSA. The CDR3 region is CASSLGAGVLYGYTF. As DNA, the CDR3 is TGTGCCAGCAGCTTAGGGGCGGGGGTCCTCTATGGCTACACCTTC.

This chain's CDR3 is CASSRRDRDLYEQFF. The CDR3 DNA is TGTGCCAGCAGCCGCCGGGACAGGGATCTCTATGAGCAGTTCTTC. The V call is TRBV21-1, the J call TRBJ2-1; TRBD1 was called by the table and not checked on the DNA. TRBV21-1 corresponds to a pseudogene. The CDR3 loop spans 15 amino acids.

The chain employs TRBV29-1 and TRBJ1-2, with D tentatively TRBD1 (5 bases). Trimming removed 1 base at V and 2 bases at J, with 11 bases between. CDR3 length: 14 residues. Germline assignment: CDR1 SQVTM and CDR2 ANQGSEA. CDR3 loop: CSVEAPGSNYGYTF. The DNA of the CDR3 is TGCAGCGTTGAAGCACCAGGGTCGAACTATGGCTACACCTTC.

The chain employs TRBV4-2 and TRBJ2-3, with 8 nucleotides matching TRBD2. CDR3 size: 18 residues. V lost 4 bases to trimming and J lost 2 bases; unmatched junction nucleotides: 14. CDR1 is LGHNA, CDR2 YNFKEQ, per germline. The CDR3 is CASSPTGGPSPYTDTQYF. CDR3 DNA sequence: TGTGCCAGCAGCCCGACGGGGGGGCCTTCCCCTTACACAGATACGCAGTATTTT.

This clone was found a few times. The chain is built from TRBV29-1 and TRBJ1-3; no clear D. The germline V and J ends were trimmed by 7 bases and 1 base, with 8 bases remaining between them. CDR1 and CDR2 from the germline V gene are SQVTM and ANQGSEA. CDR3 length: 12 amino acids. The CDR3 DNA reads TGCAGCGCCCCGGGGTCTGGAAACACCATATATTTT. It is translated as CSAPGSGNTIYF.

The chain carries TRBV4-3 and TRBJ2-3, with a weak D call TRBD2 (7 bases). CDR1 LGHNA and CDR2 YSLEER come from the germline V gene. V was cut by 0 bases and J by 2 bases, with 18 bases left in between. The CDR3 runs to 18 residues. The CDR3 DNA sequence: TGCGCCAGCAGCCAAGATGGCGTGCGGGGGCAGTTCACAGATACGCAGTATTTT. Protein sequence: CASSQDGVRGQFTDTQYF.

The gene calls are TRBV7-8 and TRBJ2-7; 11 bases are shared with TRBD2. Trimming removed 1 base from V and 3 bases from J; junction bases left unmatched: 11. Per the germline V gene, CDR1 is SGHVS and CDR2 is FQNEAQ. This CDR3 comprises 18 residues. CDR3 sequence (DNA): TGTGCCAGCAGCTTAGGGGGGCTAGCGGGAGGATTGTTCTACGAGCAGTACTTC. The encoded protein is CASSLGGLAGGLFYEQYF.

The chain combines TRBV3-1 (or the pseudogene TRBV3-2) with TRBJ2-5; D gene unclear. The germline V gene has CDR1 LGHDT and CDR2 YNNKEL (reference sequence). The V end lost 0 bases, the J end lost 2 bases, and 13 bases lay between the germline ends. CDR3 length: 16 residues. Here the CDR3 DNA reads TGTGCCAGCAGCCAAGATATCGGGTCGGCACAAGAGACCCAGTACTTC. Encoded protein: CASSQDIGSAQETQYF.

This chain joins TRBV4-3 and TRBJ1-6; TRBD1 aligns across 8 bases. Germline loops: CDR1 LGHNA, CDR2 YSLEER. V lost 3 bases and J lost 9; bases outside the gene matches: 7. The CDR3 length is 15 residues. This CDR3 reads CASSQTGDLSSPLHF. For the CDR3, the DNA is TGCGCCAGCAGCCAGACAGGGGACTTAAGTTCACCCCTCCACTTT.

The chain recombines TRBV20-1 with TRBJ1-6; TRBD1 matches 9 bases. This CDR3 is built from 13 residues. Germline lookup yields CDR1 DFQATT and CDR2 SNEGSKA (reference sequence). The J segment lost 14 bases and the V segment lost 3 bases, leaving 8 bases of the junction unmatched. The CDR3 loop reads CSASPGTGRTLHF. In nucleotides, the CDR3 is TGCAGTGCTAGTCCTGGGACAGGGAGAACCCTCCACTTT.

This clone was seen more than once but under ten times. The chain uses TRBV4-2 and TRBJ1-6; weak D call: TRBD1 (6 bases). CDR1 is LGHNA, CDR2 YNFKEQ, per germline. The CDR3 sequence is 17 residues long. The V end lost 1 base, the J end lost 0 bases, and 10 bases lay between the germline ends. CDR3 amino acids: CASSQADRSSYNSPLHF. Here the CDR3 DNA reads TGTGCCAGCAGCCAAGCCGACAGGAGCTCCTATAATTCACCCCTCCACTTT.

The genes are TRBV30 and TRBJ1-2, with 12 positions matching TRBD1. Trimming cost V 5 bases and J 8 bases; bases outside gene matches: 6. There are 13 residues in the CDR3. CDR1 GTSNPN and CDR2 SVGIG come from the germline V gene (reference sequence). The CDR3 loop is CAWAGQGARGYTF. CDR3 bases: TGTGCCTGGGCGGGACAGGGGGCGAGGGGCTACACCTTC.

The chain employs TRBV5-1 and TRBJ1-2; 8 bases align to TRBD1. CDR3 length: 14 residues. V was pared by 1 base and J by 3 bases, with 2 bases of the junction left unmatched. CDR1 SGHRS and CDR2 YFSETQ come from the germline V gene. Here the CDR3 DNA reads TGCGCCAGCAGCTTGCAGGGGGCGGACTATGGCTACACCTTC. It codes for CASSLQGADYGYTF.

The rearrangement uses TRBV3-1 (or the pseudogene TRBV3-2) and TRBJ1-5; D unclear. The CDR3 extends over 12 amino acids. V dropped 6 bases and J dropped 9 bases, with 12 bases sitting between them. The germline gives CDR1 LGHDT, CDR2 YNNKEL (reference sequence). The CDR3: CASSLSGLPQHF. CDR3 coding DNA: TGTGCCAGCAGTCTCTCGGGTCTGCCCCAGCATTTT.